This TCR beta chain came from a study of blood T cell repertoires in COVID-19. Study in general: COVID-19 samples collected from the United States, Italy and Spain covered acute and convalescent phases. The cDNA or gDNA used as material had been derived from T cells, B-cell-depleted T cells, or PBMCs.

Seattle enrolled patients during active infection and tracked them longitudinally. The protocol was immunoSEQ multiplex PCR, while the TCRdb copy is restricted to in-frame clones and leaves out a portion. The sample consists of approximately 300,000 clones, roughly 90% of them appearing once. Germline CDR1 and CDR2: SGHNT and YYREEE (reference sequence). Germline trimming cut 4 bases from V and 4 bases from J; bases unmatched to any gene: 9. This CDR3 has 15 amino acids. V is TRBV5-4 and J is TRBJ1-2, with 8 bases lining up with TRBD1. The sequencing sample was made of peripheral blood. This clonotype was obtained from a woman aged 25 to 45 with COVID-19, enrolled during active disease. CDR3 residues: CASSPGRQGAYGYTF. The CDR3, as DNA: TGTGCCAGCAGCCCCGGCCGCCAGGGGGCCTATGGCTACACCTTC. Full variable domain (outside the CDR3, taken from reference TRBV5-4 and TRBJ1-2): ETGVTQSPTHLIKTRGQQVTLRCSSQSGHNTVSWYQQALGQGPQFIFQYYREEENGRGNFPPRFSGLQFPNYSSELNVNALELDDSALYLCASSPGRQGAYGYTFGSGTRLTVV.